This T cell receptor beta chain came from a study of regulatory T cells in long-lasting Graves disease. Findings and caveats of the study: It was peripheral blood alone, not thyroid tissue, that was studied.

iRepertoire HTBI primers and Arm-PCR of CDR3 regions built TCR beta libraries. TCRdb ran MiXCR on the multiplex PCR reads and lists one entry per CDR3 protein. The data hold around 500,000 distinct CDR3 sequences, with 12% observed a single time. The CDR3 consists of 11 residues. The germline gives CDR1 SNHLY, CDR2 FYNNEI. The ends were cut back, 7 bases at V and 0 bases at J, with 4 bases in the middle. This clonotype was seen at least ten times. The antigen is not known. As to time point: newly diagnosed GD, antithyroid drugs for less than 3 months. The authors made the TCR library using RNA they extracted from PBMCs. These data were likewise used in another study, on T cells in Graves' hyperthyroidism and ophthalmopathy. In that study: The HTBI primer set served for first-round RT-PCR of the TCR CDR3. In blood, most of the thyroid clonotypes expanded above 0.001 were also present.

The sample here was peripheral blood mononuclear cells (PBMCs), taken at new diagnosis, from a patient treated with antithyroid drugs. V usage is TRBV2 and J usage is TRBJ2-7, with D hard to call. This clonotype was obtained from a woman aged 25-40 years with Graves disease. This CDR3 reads CASNLSYEQYF. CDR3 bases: TGTGCCAGCAACCTCTCCTACGAGCAGTACTTC.